This TCR beta chain was identified during a study of blood T cell repertoires in COVID-19. Across the whole study: Samples taken during acute and convalescent COVID-19 were collected in the United States, Italy and Spain. PBMCs, B-cell-depleted T cells, or T cells were the source of the cDNA or gDNA that made up the material.

The Seattle patients, enrolled during active infection, were followed longitudinally. Germline loops: CDR1 SGHTA, CDR2 FQGNSA. The V end was cut by 3 bases, the J end by 2 bases, with 15 bases between. The CDR3 has 16 amino acids. Sequencing was performed with immunoSEQ multiplex PCR; in TCRdb, only in-frame clones are kept and a portion is missing. The sample contains approximately 330,000 clones, roughly 90% of which appear only once. The chain is built from TRBV7-2 and TRBJ2-3, with a tentative D call TRBD1 (5 bases). This clonotype was obtained from a man aged 30 to 39 with COVID-19, enrolled during active disease. Sequenced sample: peripheral blood. This CDR3 is CASSLSSGQITDTQYF. The CDR3 coding sequence is TGTGCCAGCAGCTTGTCATCAGGGCAGATCACAGATACGCAGTATTTT.